The present T cell receptor (beta chain) was sequenced within a study of technical replicates of blood from a handful of donors. The assay was immunoSEQ multiplex PCR, and TCRdb's table has in-frame clones only and misses some. The sample carries approximately 81,000 clones, more than 90% recorded once. Looked up from germline, CDR1 is MNHEY and CDR2 is SVGAGI. The CDR3 is 12 residues long. The V end was cut by 5 bases, the J end by 10 bases, with 12 bases between. The chain recombines TRBV6-5 with TRBJ2-1, with a possible D match to TRBD2 (7 bases). Sequenced sample: T cells isolated from PBMCs. The TCR was taken from a human donor in good health. CDR3 residues: CASSNGGREQFF. Written as DNA, the CDR3 is TGTGCCAGCAGTAACGGGGGGCGCGAGCAGTTCTTC.